The sequence of this T cell receptor (beta chain) was determined in a study of identical twins. A single record per CDR3 protein comes from TCRdb applying MiXCR to the 5' RACE reads. The sample includes under 800,000 distinct CDR3 sequences, 21% seen only once; the top ten take roughly 4%. The CDR3 consists of 14 residues. Germline V gene lookup returns CDR1 SGDLS and CDR2 YYNGEE. V was pared by 3 bases and J by 1 base, with 2 bases of the junction left unmatched. These same records also appear under a second study, on T cells expressing NK-cell markers. That source reports: Seven of the eight sequenced donors were classified as HCMV-seropositive, and one was classified as seronegative. Dominant NKG2C+ clonotypes accounted for roughly 1.0-7.5% of CD8+ T cells in over 5 donors. HCMV specificity of the expanded NKG2C+ T cell clones was not established.

This chain uses TRBV9 with TRBJ2-7; 9 bases are shared with TRBD1. The source material was PBMCs. The receptor comes from a woman in her late teens or twenties in good health. This CDR3 is CASSETGGSYEQYF. In DNA form, the CDR3 reads TGTGCCAGCAGCGAGACAGGGGGATCCTACGAGCAGTACTTC.